This record covers a single TCR beta chain. TCRdb reprocessed the RT-PCR reads via MiXCR and lists one record per CDR3 protein. The table has 150,000 to 200,000 distinct CDR3 sequences, around 28% seen once; the top ten hold 3.2%. V dropped 0 bases and J dropped 10 bases, with 13 bases sitting between them. Germline CDR1 SGHTA, CDR2 FQGNSA. There are 14 residues in the CDR3. The sample comes from a study of patients and donors after allogeneic stem cell transplantation. V and J are TRBV7-2 and TRBJ2-1, with D maybe TRBD2 (6 bases). The source is a human donor who was either an allogeneic HSCT recipient or a stem cell or donor lymphocyte infusion donor (not recorded which). It is not recorded whose cells these are; they may come from a transplant donor. Sequencing was done on a sample of blood, either unsorted or a sorted T cell fraction (not recorded which). CDR3 residues: CASSLARDLREQFF. The CDR3 DNA is TGTGCCAGCAGCTTAGCCCGGGACTTACGAGAGCAGTTCTTC.